These 27 T cell receptor beta chains share one sample of origin, sequenced in a study of CD8+ T cells in alopecia areata. The treatment is: oral pan-JAK inhibitor, 5-10 mg twice daily. Reverse transcribed after extraction, RNA yielded cDNA as the sequencing template. TCRdb keeps only in-frame clones here, not all; method: immunoSEQ multiplex PCR. The table shows roughly 40,000 clones, with over 85% occurring only once. The source was CD8+ T cells sorted from blood, collected at week 24, from a patient treated with tofacitinib. These receptors were collected from a human donor with alopecia areata.

The chain is built from TRBV4-3 and TRBJ2-7; D possibly uses TRBD1 or TRBD2 (5 bases each). Germline values: CDR1 LGHNA, CDR2 YSLEER. The CDR3 spans 15 residues. Trimming left V 2 bases short and J 3 bases short, with 14 bases between. For the CDR3, the DNA is TGCGCCAGCAGCCAACTAGATGGGACGGACTACGAGCAGTACTTC. Translating gives CASSQLDGTDYEQYF.

The genes are TRBV7-6 and TRBJ2-2, with 7 bases identical to TRBD2. The germline CDR1 and CDR2 sequences are SGHVS and FNYEAQ. The junction had 1 base not matched to a gene; V was cut back by 0 bases and J by 0 bases. The CDR3 is made up of 16 amino acids. In nucleotides, the CDR3 is TGTGCCAGCAGCTTAGCCCTAGCGGCGAACACCGGGGAGCTGTTTTTT. Its protein product is CASSLALAANTGELFF.

The chain couples TRBV7-6 to TRBJ2-3; the match to TRBD2 covers 14 bases. J gave up 4 bases and V 5 bases, and 8 bases lay outside the gene matches. Germline CDR1 SGHVS, CDR2 FNYEAQ. This CDR3 contains 17 residues. The CDR3 DNA reads as TGTGCCAGCAGCCGACCCGGGACTAGCGGGGGCTCAGATACGCAGTATTTT. It translates to CASSRPGTSGGSDTQYF.

This chain links TRBV7-8 with TRBJ2-7, with D unresolved. V dropped 4 bases and J dropped 3 bases, with 13 bases sitting between them. Germline values: CDR1 SGHVS, CDR2 FQNEAQ. This CDR3 comprises 14 residues. CDR3 sequence (DNA): TGTGCCAGCAGCTCATCCATGACTCACTACGAGCAGTACTTC. It yields the protein CASSSSMTHYEQYF.

The genes are TRBV10-3 and TRBJ2-6; D gene ambiguous. This CDR3 has 20 residues. V lost 6 bases, J lost 0 bases, and 24 bases lay in between. The V gene's germline CDR1 is ENHRY and CDR2 SYGVKD. For the CDR3, the DNA is TGTGCCATCAGCGATTTATTCCAAGAGGACGGCCTCTCTGGGGCCAACGTCCTGACTTTC. Translation gives CAISDLFQEDGLSGANVLTF.

This sequence joins TRBV19 and TRBJ2-7, with 7 nucleotides matching TRBD1. V was pared by 6 bases and J by 6 bases, with 14 bases of the junction left unmatched. The CDR3 spans 15 residues. Germline V gene data show CDR1 as LNHDA and CDR2 as SQIVND (reference sequence). CDR3 sequence (DNA): TGTGCCAGTAGCATTCTCGCAGGGGGTTTCAGCGAGCAGTACTTC. Encoded protein: CASSILAGGFSEQYF.

The count of this clone is one. This chain joins TRBV19 and TRBJ1-5; D not certain. The V and J ends lost 6 bases and 0 bases respectively, with 9 bases between them. This CDR3 is built from 14 residues. Germline-derived CDR1 and CDR2 are LNHDA and SQIVND (reference sequence). This CDR3 reads CASRWTDSNQPQHF. CDR3 bases: TGTGCCAGTAGGTGGACGGATAGCAATCAGCCCCAGCATTTT.

The V call is TRBV4-1, the J call TRBJ2-7; no clear D. Trimming left V 0 bases short and J 2 bases short, with 14 bases between. This CDR3 spans 16 amino acids. CDR1 and CDR2 (germline): MGHRA, YSYEKL. The CDR3 spells CASSQDMGPPPYEQYF. In nucleotides, the CDR3 is TGCGCCAGCAGCCAAGATATGGGTCCACCACCCTACGAGCAGTACTTC.

This clone has a single count. The rearrangement joins TRBV6-6 to TRBJ2-1; TRBD2 might be the D (5 bases). The CDR3 is 12 amino acids. CDR1 and CDR2 from the germline V gene are MNHNY and SVGAGI (reference sequence). Trimming stripped 8 bases from V and 11 bases from J, with 16 bases between. The CDR3 sequence: CASGSTREQQFF. CDR3 sequence (DNA): TGTGCCAGCGGTAGCACTCGGGAACAGCAGTTCTTC.

The J gene is TRBJ2-1, the V gene TRBV4-3; possible D gene TRBD2, 5 bases. Trimming pared 1 base from V and 0 bases from J, leaving 7 bases between. Germline V lookup: CDR1 LGHNA, CDR2 YSLEER. This CDR3 region has 15 residues. The CDR3 DNA reads as TGCGCCAGCAGCCAAGGAGCGGACTCCTACAATGAGCAGTTCTTC. This codes for CASSQGADSYNEQFF.

The rearrangement uses TRBV4-1 and TRBJ1-2; D call uncertain. The CDR3 has 15 residues. The V and J ends lost 1 base and 2 bases respectively, with 11 bases between them. CDR1 and CDR2 (germline): MGHRA, YSYEKL. The CDR3 loop is CASSQGVEQNYGYTF. In nucleotides, the CDR3 is TGCGCCAGCAGCCAAGGGGTCGAACAGAACTATGGCTACACCTTC.

V and J are TRBV13 and TRBJ2-3; maybe TRBD2 (6 bases). With 2 bases removed from V and 0 bases from J, the gap between germline ends came to 12 bases. Germline V gene data show CDR1 as PRHDT and CDR2 as FYEKMQ (reference sequence). The length of the CDR3 is 16 residues. CDR3 protein: CASSLITSFSTDTQYF. Written as DNA, the CDR3 is TGTGCCAGCAGCTTAATTACTAGCTTTAGCACAGATACGCAGTATTTT.

This clone was detected only a few times. CDR3 in amino acids: CAWRGESLNEQFF. CDR3 bases: TGTGCCTGGCGAGGGGAAAGTCTCAATGAGCAGTTCTTC. This chain connects TRBV30 to TRBJ2-1; TRBD1 or TRBD2 may be the D gene (5 bases each). The V gene lost 5 bases and the J gene lost 6 bases, with 14 bases spanning the gap. The CDR3 is 13 residues long. Germline CDR1 and CDR2: GTSNPN and SVGIG (reference sequence).

The chain joins TRBV7-9 to TRBJ2-6; no firm D call. The germline CDR1 and CDR2 sequences are SEHNR and FQNEAQ (reference sequence). This CDR3 region has 16 residues. V was shortened by 3 bases and J by 2 bases, with 11 bases between the two germline ends. The CDR3 nucleotides read TGTGCCAGCAGCTTCTCTCGACGAACTGGGGCCAACGTCCTGACTTTC. This gives the protein CASSFSRRTGANVLTF.

This clone was observed once. This chain links TRBV10-3 with TRBJ2-7; D perhaps matches TRBD2 (7 bases). This CDR3 region has 15 residues. The ends were cut back, 0 bases at V and 3 bases at J, with 12 bases in the middle. Germline CDR1 reads ENHRY; CDR2 reads SYGVKD. Here the CDR3 DNA reads TGTGCCATCAGTGAGTCGAGGGGGGGACTCTACGAGCAGTACTTC. Amino acids: CAISESRGGLYEQYF.

This clone was counted once. CDR3 bases: TGCAGCGGTGAGGGTTCAGGGAGCTCCTACAATGAGCAGTTCTTC. Amino acid sequence: CSGEGSGSSYNEQFF. The V gene is TRBV29-1, the J gene TRBJ2-1, with D perhaps assigned TRBD1 or TRBD2 (5 bases each). The CDR3 totals 15 residues. CDR1 is SQVTM, CDR2 ANQGSEA, per germline. The ends were cut back, 7 bases at V and 0 bases at J, with 16 bases in the middle.

This clone was observed once. The rearrangement links TRBV4-1 to TRBJ2-7; D is unresolved. V was clipped by 1 base and J by 1 base, with 11 bases between them. The CDR3 length is 15 residues. Germline V CDR1 and CDR2: MGHRA, YSYEKL. The CDR3 sequence is CASSQVPSTSYEQYF. CDR3 nucleotide sequence: TGCGCCAGCAGCCAAGTCCCTTCTACGTCCTACGAGCAGTACTTC.

In its sample, this clone was seen once. The chain uses TRBV27 and TRBJ1-5; the D gene is possibly TRBD1 (5 bases). V gave up 3 bases and J gave up 0 bases, with 9 bases separating them. Germline V gives CDR1 MNHEY, CDR2 SMNVEV (reference sequence). This CDR3 comprises 15 residues. CDR3 region: CASSLGGYSNQPQHF. The CDR3 nucleotides are TGTGCCAGCAGTTTGGGGGGGTATAGCAATCAGCCCCAGCATTTT.

This clone was found once. The J gene is TRBJ2-2, the V gene TRBV6-1, with TRBD1 as a possible D gene (6 bases). From germline, CDR1 is MNHNS and CDR2 SASEGT. This CDR3 has 13 amino acids. CDR3 nucleotide sequence: TGTTCTTACCGGGACAAGAACACCGGGGAGCTGTTTTTT. Translation: CSYRDKNTGELFF.

The chain carries TRBV2 and TRBJ2-3; D gene unclear. Germline V lookup: CDR1 SNHLY, CDR2 FYNNEI. Trimming pared 3 bases from V and 4 bases from J, leaving 17 bases between. This CDR3 is built from 16 residues. CDR3 nucleotides: TGTGCCAGCAGTGACCCTATAGGCCGGCGGTCAGATACGCAGTATTTT. It translates to CASSDPIGRRSDTQYF.

V is TRBV7-3 and J is TRBJ1-2; the D gene is possibly TRBD1 (6 bases). CDR1 SGHTA and CDR2 FQGTGA come from the germline V gene. V was pared by 11 bases and J by 0 bases, with 13 bases between. CDR3 length: 13 amino acids. For the CDR3, the DNA is TGTGCCGACCTAGACAGGACTAACTATGGCTACACCTTC. It is translated as CADLDRTNYGYTF. Drawing the rest from reference TRBV7-3 and TRBJ1-2, the complete variable domain is GAGVSQTPSNKVTEKGKYVELRCDPISGHTALYWYRQSLGQGPEFLIYFQGTGAADDSGLPNDRFFAVRPEGSVSTLKIQRTERGDSAVYLCADLDRTNYGYTFGSGTRLTVV.

With respect to this clone: Other DNA sequences within the sample encode an identical CDR3. This chain uses TRBV5-1 with TRBJ2-7; D remains unclear. This CDR3 comprises 11 residues. Germline V gives CDR1 SGHRS, CDR2 YFSETQ. V shed 0 bases and J shed 4 bases, with 2 bases lying between them. Here the CDR3 DNA reads TGCGCCAGCAGCTTGGGATACGAGCAGTACTTC. This encodes CASSLGYEQYF.

The chain is built from TRBV7-2 and TRBJ2-2, with 7 bases aligning to TRBD1. This CDR3 has 18 residues. After removal of 1 base from V and 3 bases from J, the junction contained 11 bases not matched to a gene. Germline V gene sequence: CDR1 SGHTA, CDR2 FQGNSA. The CDR3 is CASSLGPDREIYTGELFF. DNA for the CDR3: TGTGCCAGCAGCTTAGGTCCCGACAGGGAGATCTACACCGGGGAGCTGTTTTTT.

The rearrangement joins TRBV27 to TRBJ2-1; D tentatively fits TRBD1 or TRBD2 (5 bases each). Between the trimmed V and J ends, which lost 5 bases and 4 bases, there was a span of 9 bases. CDR1 and CDR2 (germline): MNHEY, SMNVEV (reference sequence). The CDR3 is made up of 13 amino acids. CDR3 sequence reads: CASSGTAYNEQFF. CDR3 nucleotides: TGTGCCAGCAGTGGGACGGCTTACAATGAGCAGTTCTTC.

This clone appeared a single time. The chain combines TRBV14 with TRBJ2-5; D tentatively fits TRBD1 or TRBD2 (5 bases each). With the DNA end fitting TRBJ2-7 better, the J assignment may be wrong. The germline V gene has CDR1 SGHDN and CDR2 FVKESK. The CDR3 has 15 amino acids. The CDR3 nucleotides read TGTGCCAGCAGCCAAGAGTGGGACGGGGCCGACGAGCAGTACTTC. Translating gives CASSQEWDGADEQYF.

V gene TRBV14 combines with J gene TRBJ2-2; D is unresolved. The CDR3 runs to 15 residues. V was clipped by 5 bases and J by 0 bases, with 10 bases between them. From germline, CDR1 is SGHDN and CDR2 FVKESK. The CDR3 protein is CASSSIAPNTGELFF. CDR3 DNA sequence: TGTGCCAGCAGCTCCATTGCCCCGAACACCGGGGAGCTGTTTTTT.

The chain joins TRBV19 to TRBJ2-3; D may be TRBD2 (6 bases). Trimming took 5 bases from V and 3 from J, leaving 12 bases between them. The V gene's germline CDR1 is LNHDA and CDR2 SQIVND (reference sequence). The CDR3 length is 14 residues. CDR3: CASSLGGITDTQYF. The CDR3 region has the DNA TGTGCCAGTAGTTTGGGCGGGATAACAGATACGCAGTATTTT.